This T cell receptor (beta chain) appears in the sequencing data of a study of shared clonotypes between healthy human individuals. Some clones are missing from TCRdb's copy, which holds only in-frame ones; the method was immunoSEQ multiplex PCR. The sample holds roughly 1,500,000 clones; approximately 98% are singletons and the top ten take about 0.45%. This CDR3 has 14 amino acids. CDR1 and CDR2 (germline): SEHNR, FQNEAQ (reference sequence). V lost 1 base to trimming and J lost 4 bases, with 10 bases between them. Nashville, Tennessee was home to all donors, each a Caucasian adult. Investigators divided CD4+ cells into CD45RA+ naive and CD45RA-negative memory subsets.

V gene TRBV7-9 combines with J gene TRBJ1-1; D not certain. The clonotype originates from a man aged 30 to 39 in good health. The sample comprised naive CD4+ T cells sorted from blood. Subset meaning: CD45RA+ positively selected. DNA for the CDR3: TGTGCCAGCAGCTTAGATCAACTTGGCACTGAAGCTTTCTTT. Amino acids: CASSLDQLGTEAFF.